The 8 T cell receptor beta chains reported below all come from one sample, sequenced in a study of human T cells and chemical hapten exposure. This sample's time point: patch test 2, 6 weeks after DPC sensitization. Treatment in this sample: therapeutic diphenylcyclopropenone sensitization with weekly scalp DPC. TCRdb re-called the RACE reads through MiXCR, storing one row per CDR3 protein. The data contain 85,000 to 100,000 distinct CDR3 sequences, approximately 11% of them singletons. This material consisted of whole blood, taken in connection with sensitization to the hapten diphenylcyclopropenone (DPC). The origin of the receptors is a middle-aged man with alopecia areata. Some clones in this sample may be carry-over from other donors' samples.

This clonotype was counted ten times or more. The chain joins TRBV20-1 to TRBJ2-1, with TRBD2 matching 10 bases. Germline loops: CDR1 DFQATT, CDR2 SNEGSKA (reference sequence). The length of the CDR3 is 13 residues. The junction had 2 bases not matched to a gene; V was cut back by 3 bases and J by 6 bases. The CDR3 spells CSARLAGVNEQFF. CDR3 in DNA: TGCAGTGCTAGGCTAGCGGGAGTCAATGAGCAGTTCTTC.

In its sample, this clonotype was seen a few times. V is TRBV11-3 and J is TRBJ2-2; D ambiguous. This CDR3 has 14 residues. The germline gives CDR1 SGHNT, CDR2 YENEEA. Trimming removed 0 bases from V and 4 bases from J, with 6 bases in between. The DNA of the CDR3 is TGTGCCAGCAGCTTAGATAGCCTCACCGGGGAGCTGTTTTTT. It encodes CASSLDSLTGELFF.

This clonotype was detected only a few times. The chain couples TRBV27 to TRBJ1-1; 7 bases are shared with TRBD1. J was trimmed by 7 bases and V by 5 bases; bases with no gene match: 13. This CDR3 has 15 residues. Germline assignment: CDR1 MNHEY and CDR2 SMNVEV (reference sequence). CDR3 amino acids: CASSTTGKGIGEAFF. CDR3 in DNA: TGTGCCAGCAGTACGACAGGGAAGGGTATCGGTGAAGCTTTCTTT.

This clonotype was counted at least ten times. This sequence joins TRBV9 and TRBJ2-7; the match to TRBD2 covers 11 bases. The CDR3 runs to 19 residues. V lost 2 bases, J lost 0 bases, and 13 bases stayed unmatched. Per germline, CDR1 SGDLS and CDR2 YYNGEE. Here the CDR3 DNA reads TGTGCCAGCAGCGTCCGACCCTCCTTAGCGGGAGGGAGCTCCTACGAGCAGTACGTC. Translated, it gives CASSVRPSLAGGSSYEQYV.

This clonotype was seen ten or more times. The chain recombines TRBV27 with TRBJ1-1; D may be TRBD1 (6 bases). The CDR3 covers 16 residues. V shed 2 bases and J shed 2 bases, with 15 bases lying between them. The germline V gene encodes CDR1 MNHEY and CDR2 SMNVEV (reference sequence). The CDR3 loop is CASSLRGLGGNTEAFF. The CDR3, as DNA: TGTGCCAGCAGTTTAAGAGGGTTAGGGGGTAACACTGAAGCTTTCTTT.

This clonotype was counted ten times or more. The chain recombines TRBV27 with TRBJ2-7; D is unresolved. Between the trimmed V and J ends, which lost 8 bases and 3 bases, there was a span of 20 bases. This CDR3 has 15 residues. The germline CDR1 and CDR2 sequences are MNHEY and SMNVEV (reference sequence). The CDR3 loop reads CASPPLVRPNYEQYV. The CDR3 nucleotides read TGTGCCAGCCCCCCTCTAGTACGCCCTAACTACGAGCAGTACGTC.

At least ten counts were recorded for this clonotype. The chain uses TRBV18 and TRBJ2-4; weak D call: TRBD1 (6 bases). The CDR3 runs 14 residues. In germline, CDR1 is KGHSH, CDR2 LQKENI. Trimming took off 1 base at V and 8 bases at J, with 12 bases between the two ends. The CDR3 spells CASSPLPGHDIQYF. The CDR3, as DNA: TGTGCCAGCTCACCACTACCGGGACACGACATTCAGTACTTC.

The rearrangement uses TRBV25-1 and TRBJ1-6; D not resolved. Germline CDR1 and CDR2: MGHDK and SYGVNS. The CDR3 spans 17 residues. Deletions cut 4 bases from V and 0 bases from J, with 13 bases between. This CDR3 reads CASSAAGASSYNSPLHF. CDR3 DNA: TGTGCCAGCAGTGCCGCGGGCGCAAGCTCCTATAATTCACCCCTCCACTTT.